This T cell receptor beta chain emerged from a study of T cell responses to AZD1222 COVID-19 vaccine. Notes on the study in general: Among spike-specific TCRs, nearly half reportedly target unmutated variant regions. Following two doses of AZD1222, Spike-specific TCR breadth and depth rose.

J lost 6 bases, V lost 1 base, and 6 bases had no gene match. This CDR3 has 16 residues. The germline CDR1 and CDR2 sequences are MGHDK and SYGVNS. Comment on this clone: Its antigen is not known.

The repertoire was sequenced with immunoSEQ multiplex PCR; TCRdb's copy has only in-frame clones and lacks some. This table has about 180,000 clones, around nine tenths appearing once. The chain is built from TRBV25-1 and TRBJ2-1; 10 nucleotides align to TRBD2. The origin of this receptor is an adult in good health. Source: peripheral blood, taken on day 0 of AZD1222 vaccination. The CDR3 coding sequence is TGTGCCAGCAGTGAATTAGCGGGGGGTCTACTCAATGAGCAGTTCTTC. Translated: CASSELAGGLLNEQFF.